This T cell receptor beta chain came from a study of T cell clonality in common variable immunodeficiency. Study-level findings and limits: CVID subjects showed higher TCRbeta clonality than healthy controls. Fewer deletions and N-nucleotide insertions were reportedly seen in common variable immunodeficiency TCR beta sequences.

Germline assignment: CDR1 SEHNR and CDR2 FQNEAQ (reference sequence). The CDR3 is 14 residues long. Trimming removed 2 bases from V and 4 bases from J, with 8 bases in between. CVID and control samples used equivalent genomic DNA input. Produced via immunoSEQ multiplex PCR; TCRdb's table is partial and in-frame only. Sampling found tens of thousands of clones, none seen once. In its sample, this clone was seen many times. Its antigen is unidentified. The CDR3 is cut off 3 residues early in the read; its end comes from the germline J gene. The receptor was derived from a person between 18 and 70 years old in good health. Input material: peripheral blood mononuclear cells. This sequence joins TRBV7-9 and TRBJ2-2; a possible D gene is TRBD1 (5 bases). CDR3 bases read: TGTGCCAGCAGCTTAATCAGGGCCACCGGGGAG. Amino acid sequence: CASSLIRATGE. In full, the CDR3 reads CASSLIRATGELFF.